This T cell receptor (beta chain) was documented in a study of blood T cell repertoires in COVID-19. Across the study: The study drew acute and convalescent COVID-19 samples from the United States, Italy and Spain.

Authors' analysis steps: Counts of nucleated cells, estimated from reference gene primer amplification, were obtained. The table came from immunoSEQ multiplex PCR; TCRdb's copy has only in-frame clones and leaves some out. D and trimming come from the DNA, and the V and J calls and clone size come from that table. The sample records about 190,000 clones, about 90% being singletons. The length of the CDR3 is 15 residues. The V segment lost 5 bases and the J segment 4 bases; nucleotides outside the gene matches: 10. Germline V gives CDR1 SEHNR, CDR2 FQNEAQ (reference sequence). The sequence derives from a man aged 45 to 65 with acute or convalescent COVID-19. The sequencing input was peripheral blood. The chain joins TRBV7-9 to TRBJ2-5; 7 nucleotides agree with TRBD2. CDR3 protein: CASSPRGLMGETQYF. The CDR3 region has the DNA TGTGCCAGCAGCCCGCGGGGACTAATGGGAGAGACCCAGTACTTC.